These T cell receptor beta chains were read from a single sample in a study of T cell responses to AZD1222 COVID-19 vaccine. Measured with immunoSEQ multiplex PCR; TCRdb has only the in-frame clones, and not every one. In the table there are roughly 200,000 clones, 80% to 90% of which are singletons. This sample comprised peripheral blood, obtained on day 0 of AZD1222 vaccination. These receptors were taken from an adult in good health. The conserved cysteine and the conserved F or W are not part of the CDR3 here.

>TRBJ2-7|TRBV5-6
ASSCEELYEQY
>TRBJ1-2|TRBV27
ASSLTRRDGYT
>TRBJ1-1|TRBV14
ASSPFRGQGTEAF
>TRBJ1-2|TRBV9
ASSTAGGDYGYT
>TRBJ2-1|TRBV7-8
ASSSPGGESSYNEQF
>TRBJ1-2|TRBV29-1
SVDKRRGYT
>TRBJ2-1|TRBV7-3
ASSTSGGAYNEQF
>TRBJ2-3|TRBV6-5
ASSLNGAGGDTQY
>TRBJ2-7|TRBV10-3
AIRTVAYEQY
>TRBJ1-2|TRBV30
AWSGGGAGSGYT
>TRBJ1-5|TRBV27
ASSVGPGQPQH
>TRBJ2-2|TRBV28
ASSLNRDTKLQNTGELF
>TRBJ1-2|TRBV7-2
ASSLGGIGQAYGYT
>TRBJ2-2|TRBV2
ASTKDSYTGELF
>TRBJ2-3|TRBV5-1
ASSLGTGQGTDTQY
>TRBJ1-1|TRBV3-1/TRBV3-2
ASSQGGTVLGAF
>TRBJ2-3|TRBV5-5
ASSVYSGGTDTQY
>TRBJ1-1|TRBV11-2
ASSLDTNTEAF
>TRBJ1-2|TRBV27
ASSLSRASRRGYT
>TRBJ2-3|TRBV7-2
ASSPRGSGGVNTQY
>TRBJ1-2|TRBV7-9
ASSLGNYGYT
>TRBJ1-2|TRBV5-4
ASSLEGGYYGYT
>TRBJ2-1|TRBV9
ASSGAGGSYNEQF
>TRBJ2-3|TRBV7-2
ASTRTSGGAQTDTQY
>TRBJ2-1|TRBV30
AWSALIGLVIDEQF
>TRBJ1-6|TRBV3-1/TRBV3-2
ASSNGDSPLH
>TRBJ1-6|TRBV5-1
ASSSSGTGNSPLH
>TRBJ2-2|TRBV27
ASTFRGGRVPGELF
>TRBJ2-4|TRBV2
ASNENAQNIQY
>TRBJ2-2|TRBV29-1
SVETRPAGELF
>TRBJ1-1|TRBV7-8
ASSLSESNTEAF
>TRBJ2-5|TRBV11-2
ASRRPGIEETQY
>TRBJ1-6|TRBV6-5
ASKDGDSPLH
>TRBJ1-6|TRBV27
ASSDSYNSPLH
>TRBJ2-5|TRBV7-8
ASSLLGGETQY
>TRBJ2-7|TRBV3-1/TRBV3-2
ASSLIRYEY
>TRBJ2-1|TRBV6-5
ASSPSGGVYNEQF
>TRBJ1-3|TRBV3-1/TRBV3-2
ASSQDTRNTIY
>TRBJ2-4|TRBV6-2/TRBV6-3
ASSRSNIQY
>TRBJ1-1|TRBV5-1
ASSFTGRTEAF
>TRBJ2-2|TRBV4-2
ASSNEGQAGELF
>TRBJ1-6|TRBV5-4
ASGRGGSPLH
>TRBJ2-2|TRBV19
ASSTGVTGELF
>TRBJ2-7|TRBV4-1
ASSQKDRGGYEQY
>TRBJ1-2|TRBV5-5
ASSATGVIGYT
>TRBJ2-7|TRBV6-5
ASSYPGQGTYEQY
>TRBJ1-1|TRBV14
ASSLTTVNTEAF
>TRBJ2-3|TRBV9
ASSVALLTDTQY
>TRBJ1-1|TRBV28
ASSPGGRGGSGGAAF
>TRBJ2-1|TRBV9
ASSGTGTSILGQF
>TRBJ2-5|TRBV4-1
ASSQTDQETQY
>TRBJ2-7|TRBV21-1
ASSKDPTPAGYEQY
>TRBJ1-3|TRBV6-5
ASRAGGGRTIY